These 17 T cell receptor beta chains originate from one sample sequenced in a study of T cell responses to AZD1222 COVID-19 vaccine. Sequencing used immunoSEQ multiplex PCR; TCRdb keeps in-frame clones, though not all of them. The repertoire holds some 130,000 clones, with over 75% as singletons. The sequencing here drew on peripheral blood, taken on day 0 of AZD1222 vaccination. The receptors were gathered from an adult in good health.

The V call is TRBV11-2, the J call TRBJ2-5; TRBD2 aligns across 10 bases. The germline gives CDR1 SGHAT, CDR2 FQNNGV. The CDR3 consists of 15 residues. The V and J ends lost 8 bases and 4 bases, in that order; junction bases with no gene match: 10. The CDR3 here is CASGTIAGGGETQYF. Here the CDR3 DNA reads TGTGCCAGCGGAACTATAGCGGGAGGCGGAGAGACCCAGTACTTC.

The chain links TRBV7-9 to TRBJ1-6; the D gene is possibly TRBD1 (6 bases). Per the germline V gene, CDR1 is SEHNR and CDR2 is FQNEAQ (reference sequence). This CDR3 comprises 16 residues. The V gene lost 1 base and the J gene lost 7 bases, with 14 bases spanning the gap. In nucleotides, the CDR3 is TGTGCCAGCAGCTTAGTCGTGGGGGCGCAGAATTCACCCCTCCACTTT. Translation: CASSLVVGAQNSPLHF.

This chain uses TRBV5-8 with TRBJ2-1; no definite D call. Trimming removed 6 bases from V and 9 bases from J, with 13 bases in between. CDR3 length: 12 residues. Germline assignment: CDR1 SGHTS and CDR2 YDEGEE. CDR3 amino acids: CASTLTHREQFF. The CDR3 coding sequence is TGTGCCAGCACCCTGACCCACCGTGAGCAGTTCTTC.

The V and J genes are TRBV5-1 and TRBJ2-1; TRBD2 aligns across 11 bases. The V gene's germline CDR1 is SGHRS and CDR2 YFSETQ. The CDR3 spans 17 residues. Trimming removed 4 bases from V and 4 bases from J; junction bases left unmatched: 10. The CDR3 loop reads CASSGTSGSISYNEQFF. As DNA, the CDR3 is TGCGCCAGCAGCGGCACTAGCGGGAGTATTTCGTACAATGAGCAGTTCTTC. The full variable domain, completed using reference TRBV5-1 and TRBJ2-1, is KAGVTQTPRYLIKTRGQQVTLSCSPISGHRSVSWYQQTPGQGLQFLFEYFSETQRNKGNFPGRFSGRQFSNSRSEMNVSTLELGDSALYLCASSGTSGSISYNEQFFGPGTRLTVL.

This sequence joins TRBV7-6 and TRBJ2-2, with 8 bases aligning to TRBD1. CDR1 is SGHVS, CDR2 FNYEAQ, per germline. The V gene end was trimmed by 5 bases and the J gene end by 4 bases; junction bases not matched to a gene: 9. The CDR3 runs 16 residues. CDR3 bases: TGTGCCAGCAGCCAACGACAGGGGTTGGGCACCGGGGAGCTGTTTTTT. Amino acids: CASSQRQGLGTGELFF.

A single count supports this clone. The chain carries TRBV6-5 and TRBJ1-5; maybe TRBD1 (5 bases). CDR1 and CDR2 (germline): MNHEY, SVGAGI. Trimming removed 5 bases from V and 6 bases from J, with 11 bases in between. The CDR3 is 13 amino acids. The CDR3 DNA reads as TGTGCCAGCAGTCCAACAGGAGTTCAGCCCCAGCATTTT. Translation: CASSPTGVQPQHF.

A single count supports this clone. The chain recombines TRBV5-1 with TRBJ1-3, with D possibly matching TRBD1 (6 bases). Germline V lookup: CDR1 SGHRS, CDR2 YFSETQ. V lost 4 bases and J lost 0, with 8 bases in between. The CDR3 has 14 residues. The CDR3 coding sequence is TGCGCCAGCAGCACAGGGCACTCTGGAAACACCATATATTTT. Protein sequence: CASSTGHSGNTIYF.

V is TRBV5-4 and J is TRBJ2-7, with TRBD1 identical over 7 bases. Germline CDR1 and CDR2: SGHNT and YYREEE (reference sequence). The length of the CDR3 is 15 residues. With V trimmed by 5 bases and J by 2 bases, 10 bases remained unmatched. The CDR3 is CASRVDRDQTYEQYF. The CDR3 region has the DNA TGTGCCAGCAGAGTTGACAGGGACCAGACCTACGAGCAGTACTTC.

The chain couples TRBV19 to TRBJ1-2; possible D gene TRBD1, 5 bases. Per the germline V gene, CDR1 is LNHDA and CDR2 is SQIVND (reference sequence). V was shortened by 10 bases and J by 8 bases, with 20 bases between the two germline ends. The CDR3 spans 13 residues. The DNA of the CDR3 is TGTGCCACTAAATTCCAGGGAATTGACGGCTACACCTTC. As protein: CATKFQGIDGYTF.

The chain links TRBV18 to TRBJ2-7; D might be TRBD2 (6 bases). Germline CDR1 is KGHSH and CDR2 is LQKENI. V was cut by 4 bases and J by 5 bases, with 12 bases left in between. CDR3 length: 13 amino acids. The CDR3 loop reads CASSRDSWDEQYF. The CDR3, as DNA: TGTGCCAGCTCACGGGACTCCTGGGACGAGCAGTACTTC.

The genes are TRBV7-3 and TRBJ2-5; 8 bases align to TRBD2. The CDR3 runs to 16 residues. The junction had 4 bases not matched to a gene; V was cut back by 1 base and J by 0 bases. In germline, CDR1 is SGHTA, CDR2 FQGTGA. The chain's CDR3 is CASSLMGGLDQETQYF. The CDR3 coding sequence is TGTGCCAGCAGCTTAATGGGGGGACTAGACCAAGAGACCCAGTACTTC.

The J gene is TRBJ2-3, the V gene TRBV28; D possibly matches TRBD1 or TRBD2 (5 bases each). CDR1 and CDR2 from the germline V gene are MDHEN and SYDVKM. The V gene lost 2 bases and the J gene lost 0 bases, with 9 bases spanning the gap. This CDR3 has 15 residues. The CDR3 DNA follows: TGTGCCAGCAGTTTAAGGGGACCTAGCACAGATACGCAGTATTTT. Amino acids: CASSLRGPSTDTQYF.

J is TRBJ2-7 and V is TRBV5-6; D possibly corresponds to TRBD1 (5 bases). The germline gives CDR1 SGHDT, CDR2 YYEEEE. CDR3 size: 14 residues. V was trimmed by 1 base and J by 5 bases, leaving 13 bases between them. The CDR3 loop reads CASSLSQGPNEQYF. The CDR3 coding sequence is TGTGCCAGCAGCTTGAGTCAGGGTCCGAACGAGCAGTACTTC.

The rearrangement uses TRBV6-5 and TRBJ2-7; TRBD2 might be the D (6 bases). CDR1 and CDR2 from the germline V gene are MNHEY and SVGAGI. Trimming stripped 0 bases from V and 1 base from J, with 13 bases between. CDR3 length: 16 residues. CDR3 sequence: CASSYSIGGESYEQYF. The CDR3 nucleotides are TGTGCCAGCAGTTACTCGATTGGAGGGGAATCCTACGAGCAGTACTTC.

The genes are TRBV6-5 and TRBJ1-2; D is unresolved. V lost 5 bases to trimming and J lost 8 bases, with 18 bases between them. The germline V gene encodes CDR1 MNHEY and CDR2 SVGAGI. CDR3 length equals 14 residues. The CDR3 sequence is CASSPFRGSKGYTF. The CDR3 nucleotides are TGTGCCAGCAGTCCGTTTCGGGGATCAAAAGGCTACACCTTC.

The chain links TRBV7-2 to TRBJ1-1; 7 nucleotides line up with TRBD1. The germline gives CDR1 SGHTA, CDR2 FQGNSA. Trimming at V came to 0 bases and at J to 7 bases, leaving 8 bases not matched to a gene. The CDR3 consists of 15 residues. The CDR3 sequence: CASSLARGRGREAFF. The CDR3 DNA sequence: TGTGCCAGCAGCTTAGCGCGGGGAAGGGGGCGTGAAGCTTTCTTT.

V is TRBV6-6 and J is TRBJ2-7; 7 positions agree with TRBD2. V was clipped by 6 bases and J by 4 bases; unmatched bases: 6. Germline V lookup: CDR1 MNHNY, CDR2 SVGAGI (reference sequence). The CDR3 runs 13 residues. The chain's CDR3 is CASSPGREYEQYF. The CDR3 DNA is TGTGCCAGCAGCCCGGGGCGGGAGTACGAGCAGTACTTC.